This T cell receptor beta chain came from a study of early T cells in non-severe SARS-CoV-2 infection. Study-level points and caveats: Comparison of clonotypes with VDJdb favored anti-spike CD8 responses while missing private and CD4 specificities.

TCRdb re-derived calls from the 5' RACE reads in MiXCR, one entry per CDR3 protein. The sample gives over 75,000 distinct CDR3 sequences, under 15% of which show up once; around 6% is in the top ten. The germline CDR1 and CDR2 sequences are MGHRA and YSYEKL. The ends were cut back, 1 base at V and 8 bases at J, with 14 bases in the middle. The CDR3 runs to 14 residues. Comment on this clonotype: Its antigen is undetermined.

Sequenced input: whole blood. The receptor's source is an adult who was a healthcare worker with PCR-confirmed SARS-CoV-2 infection or an uninfected control (not recorded which). The rearrangement uses TRBV4-1 and TRBJ1-1; D unresolved. In DNA form, the CDR3 reads TGCGCCAGCAGCCAAGTAATTTTGCCGGGGGAAGCTTTCTTT. Protein product: CASSQVILPGEAFF.